The present TCR beta chain was sequenced within a study of T cells after yellow fever vaccination. A process of 5'RACE template switching, which added a universal primer site and UMIs, was used to make TCR cDNA. A single record per CDR3 protein comes from TCRdb applying MiXCR to the 5' RACE reads. The data show about 320,000 distinct CDR3 sequences, about 10% seen once. The V and J ends lost 0 bases and 4 bases respectively, with 7 bases between them. The CDR3 covers 15 residues. Germline V lookup: CDR1 MNHEY, CDR2 SMNVEV (reference sequence). Whole-study results and caveats: Subsequent to the booster, the majority of primary-vaccination clones reappeared (roughly 96% CD4, 85% to 90% CD8).

This clonotype occurred a few times. Its antigen is not identified. The sample was CD4+ T cells sorted from PBMCs, taken 45 days after the yellow fever booster vaccination. This sequence originates from a man aged 18 to 30 who received the YFV17D yellow fever vaccine. The rearrangement joins TRBV27 to TRBJ2-6; D is ambiguous. The CDR3 here is CASSLSWSGANVLTF. The DNA for the CDR3 is TGTGCCAGCAGTTTATCGTGGTCGGGGGCCAACGTCCTGACTTTC.